This TCR beta chain was sequenced in a study of control samples from healthy donors and cancer patients. TCRdb's copy holds only in-frame clones and misses some; the assay was immunoSEQ multiplex PCR. The repertoire includes around 96,000 clones, over 90% of them detected once, and roughly 8% sits in the top ten. Germline lookup yields CDR1 SGHTA and CDR2 FQGNSA. Trimming shortened V by 0 bases and J by 4 bases, and 10 bases separated the two germline ends. The CDR3 sequence is 15 residues long. This TCR came from a man aged 18 to 29 in good health. This rearrangement joins TRBV7-2 to TRBJ1-3, with D possibly matching TRBD1 (5 bases). Sequenced material: blood. The CDR3 is CASSLAGGKGNTIYF. CDR3 coding DNA: TGTGCCAGCAGCTTAGCTGGGGGGAAGGGAAACACCATATATTTT.